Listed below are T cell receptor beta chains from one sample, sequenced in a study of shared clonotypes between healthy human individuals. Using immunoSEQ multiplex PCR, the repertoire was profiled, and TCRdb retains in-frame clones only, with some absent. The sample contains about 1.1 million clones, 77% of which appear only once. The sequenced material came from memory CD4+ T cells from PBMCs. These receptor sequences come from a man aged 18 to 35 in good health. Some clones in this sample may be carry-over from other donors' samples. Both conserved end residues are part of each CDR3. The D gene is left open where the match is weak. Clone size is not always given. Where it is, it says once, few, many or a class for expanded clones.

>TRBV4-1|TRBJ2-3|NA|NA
CASSQERVADTQYF
TGCGCCAGCAGCCAAGAACGCGTGGCGGATACGCAGTATTTT
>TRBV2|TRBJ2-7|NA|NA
CASSQEIYEQYF
TGTGCCAGCAGCCAGGAAATCTACGAGCAGTACTTC
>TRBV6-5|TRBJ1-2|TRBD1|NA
CASRPDRDRGGYTF
TGTGCCAGCAGACCCGACCGGGACAGGGGTGGCTACACCTTC
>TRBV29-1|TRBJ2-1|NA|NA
CSVRAGTSSYNEQFF
TGCAGCGTTAGGGCGGGAACTAGCTCCTACAATGAGCAGTTCTTC
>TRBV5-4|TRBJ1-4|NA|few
CASSARGRSNEKLFF
TGTGCCAGCAGCGCCCGTGGGCGCAGTAATGAAAAACTGTTTTTT
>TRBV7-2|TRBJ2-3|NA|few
CASSLVGRDTDTQYF
TGTGCCAGCAGCTTAGTAGGGAGAGACACAGATACGCAGTATTTT
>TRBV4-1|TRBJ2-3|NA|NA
CASSQVGIWRYF
TGCGCCAGCAGCCAAGTGGGGATTTGGCGGTATTTT
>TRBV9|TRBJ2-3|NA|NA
CASSVATRDTQYF
TGTGCCAGCAGCGTAGCTACGAGGGATACGCAGTATTTT
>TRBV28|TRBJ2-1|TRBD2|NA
CASSLAGSSYNEQFF
TGTGCCAGCAGCCTAGCGGGTAGCTCCTACAATGAGCAGTTCTTC
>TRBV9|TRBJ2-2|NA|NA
CASSVLGSGSGAGELFF
TGTGCCAGCAGCGTGTTGGGGTCGGGCTCCGGGGCCGGGGAGCTGTTTTTT
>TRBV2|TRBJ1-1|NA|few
CASRGEVLNTEAFF
TGTGCCAGCAGAGGCGAGGTCTTGAACACTGAAGCTTTCTTT
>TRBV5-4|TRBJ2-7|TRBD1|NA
CASSRPDRGSEQYF
TGTGCCAGCAGCCGCCCGGACAGGGGAAGCGAGCAGTACTTC
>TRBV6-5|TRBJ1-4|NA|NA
CASSQGPGEKLFF
TGTGCCAGCAGCCAAGGACCCGGGGAAAAACTGTTTTTT
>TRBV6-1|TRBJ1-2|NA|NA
CASSGRGDYGYTF
TGTGCCAGCAGTGGGCGGGGGGACTATGGCTACACCTTC
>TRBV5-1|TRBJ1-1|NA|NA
CASSLGSFTEAFF
TGCGCCAGCAGCTTGGGCAGTTTCACTGAAGCTTTCTTT
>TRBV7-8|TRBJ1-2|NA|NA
CASSLAMTANYGYTF
TGTGCCAGCAGCTTAGCTATGACAGCTAACTATGGCTACACCTTC
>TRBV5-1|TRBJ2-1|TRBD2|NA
CASSPEIAGVYNEQFF
TGCGCCAGCAGCCCGGAAATAGCGGGAGTGTACAATGAGCAGTTCTTC
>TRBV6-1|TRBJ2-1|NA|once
CASSLGAGLNGQFF
TGTGCCAGCAGCCTAGGAGCGGGCCTTAATGGGCAGTTCTTC
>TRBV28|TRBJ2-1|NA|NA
CASSGLGPGEGNEQFF
TGTGCCAGCAGCGGTCTGGGGCCGGGAGAGGGCAATGAGCAGTTCTTC
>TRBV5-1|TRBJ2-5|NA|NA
CASSRTSLPETQYF
TGCGCCAGCAGCAGAACTAGCTTGCCAGAGACCCAGTACTTC
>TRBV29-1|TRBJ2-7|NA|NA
CSVEGRAGANEQYF
TGCAGCGTTGAAGGAAGGGCGGGGGCCAACGAGCAGTACTTC
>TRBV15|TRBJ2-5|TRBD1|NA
CATSASSPGQGSGETQYF
TGTGCCACCAGCGCCTCCTCCCCGGGACAGGGGAGTGGTGAGACCCAGTACTTC
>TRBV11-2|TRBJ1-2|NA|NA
CASSPGGAVYGYTF
TGTGCCAGCAGCCCGGGGGGGGCCGTGTATGGCTACACCTTC
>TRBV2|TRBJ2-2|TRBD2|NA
CASSRRLAGDYTGELFF
TGTGCCAGCAGCCGCAGATTAGCGGGAGATTACACCGGGGAGCTGTTTTTT
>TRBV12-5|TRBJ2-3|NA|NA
CASGYDYSTDTQYF
TGTGCTAGTGGCTACGACTATAGCACAGATACGCAGTATTTT
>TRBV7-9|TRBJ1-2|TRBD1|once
CASSPGTGGAGGYGYTF
TGTGCCAGCAGCCCGGGGACAGGGGGCGCCGGGGGCTATGGCTACACCTTC
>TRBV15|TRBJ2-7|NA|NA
CATSRDFSYEQYF
TGTGCCACCAGCAGAGATTTCTCCTACGAGCAGTACTTC
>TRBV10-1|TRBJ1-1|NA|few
CASSEGKNTEAFF
TGCGCCAGCAGTGAAGGGAAGAACACTGAAGCTTTCTTT
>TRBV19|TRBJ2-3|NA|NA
CASTTGATQYF
TGTGCCAGTACGACAGGCGCTACGCAGTATTTT